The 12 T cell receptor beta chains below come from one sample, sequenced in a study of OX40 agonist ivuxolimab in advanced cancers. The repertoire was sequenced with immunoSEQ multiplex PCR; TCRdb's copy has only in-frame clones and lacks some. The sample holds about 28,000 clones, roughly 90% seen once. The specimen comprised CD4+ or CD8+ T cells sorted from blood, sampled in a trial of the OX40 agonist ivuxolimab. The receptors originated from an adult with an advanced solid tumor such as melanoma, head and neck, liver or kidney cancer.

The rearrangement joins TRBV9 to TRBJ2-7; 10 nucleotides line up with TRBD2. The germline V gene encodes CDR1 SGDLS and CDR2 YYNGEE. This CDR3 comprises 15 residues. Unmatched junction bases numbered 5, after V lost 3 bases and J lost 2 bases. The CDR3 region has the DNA TGTGCCAGCAGCGCCGCTAGCGGGAGCACCTACGAGCAGTACTTC. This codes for CASSAASGSTYEQYF. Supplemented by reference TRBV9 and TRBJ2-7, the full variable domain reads DSGVTQTPKHLITATGQRVTLRCSPRSGDLSVYWYQQSLDQGLQFLIQYYNGEERAKGNILERFSAQQFPDLHSELNLSSLELGDSALYFCASSAASGSTYEQYFGPGTRLTVT.

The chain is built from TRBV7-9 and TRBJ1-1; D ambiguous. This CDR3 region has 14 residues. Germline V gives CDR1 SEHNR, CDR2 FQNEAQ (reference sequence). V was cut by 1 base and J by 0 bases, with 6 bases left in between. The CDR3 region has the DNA TGTGCCAGCAGCTTAGAGGGCCTGAACACTGAAGCTTTCTTT. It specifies CASSLEGLNTEAFF.

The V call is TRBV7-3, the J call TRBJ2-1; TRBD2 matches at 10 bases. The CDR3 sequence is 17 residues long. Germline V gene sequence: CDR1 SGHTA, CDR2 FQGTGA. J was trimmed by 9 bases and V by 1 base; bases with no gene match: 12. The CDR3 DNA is TGTGCCAGCAGCTTAAGCGGTCTAGCGGGAGCCCCGGGTGAGCAGTTCTTC. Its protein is CASSLSGLAGAPGEQFF.

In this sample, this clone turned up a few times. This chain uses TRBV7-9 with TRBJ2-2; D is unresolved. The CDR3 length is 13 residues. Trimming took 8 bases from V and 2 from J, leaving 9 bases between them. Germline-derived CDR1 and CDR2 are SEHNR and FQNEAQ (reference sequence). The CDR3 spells CASLNTNTGELFF. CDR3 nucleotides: TGTGCCAGCCTTAATACAAACACCGGGGAGCTGTTTTTT.

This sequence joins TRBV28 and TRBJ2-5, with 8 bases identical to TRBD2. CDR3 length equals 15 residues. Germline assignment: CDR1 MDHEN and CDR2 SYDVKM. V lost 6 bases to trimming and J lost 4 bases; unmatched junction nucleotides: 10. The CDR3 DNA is TGTGCCAGCAGCCCCATGAGCGGGAGTTCAGAGACCCAGTACTTC. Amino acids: CASSPMSGSSETQYF.

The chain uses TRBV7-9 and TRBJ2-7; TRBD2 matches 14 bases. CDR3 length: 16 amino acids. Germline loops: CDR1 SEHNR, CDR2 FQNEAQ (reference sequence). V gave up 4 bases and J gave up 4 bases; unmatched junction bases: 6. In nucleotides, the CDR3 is TGTGCCAGCAGCTCCACCGGGACTAGCGGGAGATACGAGCAGTACTTC. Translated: CASSSTGTSGRYEQYF.

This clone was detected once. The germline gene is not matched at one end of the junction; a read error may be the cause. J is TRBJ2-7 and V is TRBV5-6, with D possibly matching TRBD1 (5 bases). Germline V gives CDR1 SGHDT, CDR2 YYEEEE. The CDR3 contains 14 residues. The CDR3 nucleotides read TGTGCCAGCAGCTTGGTTTCCCCCGACAGCAAAGAAACCTTC. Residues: CASSLVSPDSKETF.

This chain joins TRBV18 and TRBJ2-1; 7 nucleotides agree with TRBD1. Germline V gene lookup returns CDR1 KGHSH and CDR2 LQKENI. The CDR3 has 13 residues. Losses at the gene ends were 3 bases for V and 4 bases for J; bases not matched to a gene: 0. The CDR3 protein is CASSPGQYNEQFF. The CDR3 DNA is TGTGCCAGCTCACCGGGACAGTACAATGAGCAGTTCTTC.

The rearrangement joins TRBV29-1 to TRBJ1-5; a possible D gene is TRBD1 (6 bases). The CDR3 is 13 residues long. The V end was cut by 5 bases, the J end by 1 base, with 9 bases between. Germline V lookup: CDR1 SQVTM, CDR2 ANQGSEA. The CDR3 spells CSVIGQSNQPQHF. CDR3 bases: TGCAGCGTTATAGGACAGAGCAATCAGCCCCAGCATTTT.

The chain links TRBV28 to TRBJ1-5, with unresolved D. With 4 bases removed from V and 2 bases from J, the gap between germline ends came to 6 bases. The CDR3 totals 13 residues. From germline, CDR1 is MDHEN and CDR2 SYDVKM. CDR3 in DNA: TGTGCCAGCAGTTGGAGTGGCAATCAGCCCCAGCATTTT. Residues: CASSWSGNQPQHF.

For the CDR3, the DNA is TGTGCCAGCAGTTCGCTGACAGGGAGGGAAGTAGCTTTCTTT. This translates into CASSSLTGREVAFF. The chain couples TRBV6-5 to TRBJ1-1, with 7 bases that match TRBD1. V lost 4 bases and J lost 10; bases outside the gene matches: 12. Germline CDR1 and CDR2: MNHEY and SVGAGI. The CDR3 has 14 residues.

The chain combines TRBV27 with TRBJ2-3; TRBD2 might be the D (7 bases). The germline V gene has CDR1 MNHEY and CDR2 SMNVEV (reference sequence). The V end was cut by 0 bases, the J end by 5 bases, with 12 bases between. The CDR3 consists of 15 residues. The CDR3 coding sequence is TGTGCCAGCAGTTTATCGGCGGGGGCGGGAGATACGCAGTATTTT. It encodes CASSLSAGAGDTQYF.